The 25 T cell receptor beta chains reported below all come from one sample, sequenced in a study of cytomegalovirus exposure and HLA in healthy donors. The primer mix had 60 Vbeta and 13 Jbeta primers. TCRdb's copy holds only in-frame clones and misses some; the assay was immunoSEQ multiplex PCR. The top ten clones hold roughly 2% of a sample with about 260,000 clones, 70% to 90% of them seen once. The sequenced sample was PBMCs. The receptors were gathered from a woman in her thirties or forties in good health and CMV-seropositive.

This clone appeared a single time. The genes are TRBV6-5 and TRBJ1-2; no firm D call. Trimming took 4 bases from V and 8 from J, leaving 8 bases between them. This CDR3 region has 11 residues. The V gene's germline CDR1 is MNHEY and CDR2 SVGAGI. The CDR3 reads CASSSGLGYTF. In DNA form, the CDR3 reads TGTGCCAGCAGTTCGGGGTTGGGCTACACCTTC.

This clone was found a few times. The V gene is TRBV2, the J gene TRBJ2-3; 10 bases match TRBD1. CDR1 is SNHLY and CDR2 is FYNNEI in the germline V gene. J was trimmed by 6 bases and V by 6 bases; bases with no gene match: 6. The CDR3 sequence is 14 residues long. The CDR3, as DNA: TGTGCCAGCAGCGAGGGACAGGGGTGGGATACGCAGTATTTT. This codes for CASSEGQGWDTQYF.

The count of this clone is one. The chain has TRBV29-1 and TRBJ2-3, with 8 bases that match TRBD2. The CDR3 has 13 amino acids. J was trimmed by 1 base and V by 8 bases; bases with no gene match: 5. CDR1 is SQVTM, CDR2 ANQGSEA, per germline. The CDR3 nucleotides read TGCAGCTCGCAAGCGGGGGGCACAGATACGCAGTATTTT. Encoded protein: CSSQAGGTDTQYF.

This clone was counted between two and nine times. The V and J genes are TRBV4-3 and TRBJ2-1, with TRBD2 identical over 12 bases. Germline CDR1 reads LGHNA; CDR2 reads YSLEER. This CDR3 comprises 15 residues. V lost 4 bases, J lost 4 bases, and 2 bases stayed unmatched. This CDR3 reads CASSPGTSGYNEQFF. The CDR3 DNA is TGCGCCAGCAGCCCCGGGACTAGCGGGTACAATGAGCAGTTCTTC.

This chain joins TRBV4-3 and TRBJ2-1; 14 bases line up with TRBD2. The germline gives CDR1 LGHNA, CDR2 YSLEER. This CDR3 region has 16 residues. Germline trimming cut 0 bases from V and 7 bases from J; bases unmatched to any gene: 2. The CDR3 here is CASSQEWTSGRNEQFF. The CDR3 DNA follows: TGCGCCAGCAGCCAAGAATGGACTAGCGGGAGGAATGAGCAGTTCTTC.

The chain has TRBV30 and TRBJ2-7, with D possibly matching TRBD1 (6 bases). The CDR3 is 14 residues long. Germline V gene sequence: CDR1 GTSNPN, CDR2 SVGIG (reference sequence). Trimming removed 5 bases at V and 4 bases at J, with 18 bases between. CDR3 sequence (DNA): TGTGCCTGGTGCACGGAACAGGGTTGTTACGAGCAGTACTTC. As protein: CAWCTEQGCYEQYF.

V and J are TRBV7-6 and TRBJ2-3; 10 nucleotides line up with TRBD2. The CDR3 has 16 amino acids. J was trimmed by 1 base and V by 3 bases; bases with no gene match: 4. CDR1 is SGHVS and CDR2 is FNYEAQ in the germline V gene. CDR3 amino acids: CASSLWGTSGTDTQYF. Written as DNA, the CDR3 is TGTGCCAGCAGCTTGTGGGGGACTAGCGGCACAGATACGCAGTATTTT. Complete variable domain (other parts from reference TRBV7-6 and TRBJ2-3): GAGVSQSPRYKVTKRGQDVALRCDPISGHVSLYWYRQALGQGPEFLTYFNYEAQQDKSGLPNDRFSAERPEGSISTLTIQRTEQRDSAMYRCASSLWGTSGTDTQYFGPGTRLTVL.

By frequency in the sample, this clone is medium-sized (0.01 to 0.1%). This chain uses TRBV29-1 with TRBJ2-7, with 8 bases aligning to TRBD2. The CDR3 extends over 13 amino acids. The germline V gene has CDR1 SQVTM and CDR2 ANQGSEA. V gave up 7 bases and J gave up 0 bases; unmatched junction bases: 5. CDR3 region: CSEAGVNSYEQYF. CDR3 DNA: TGCAGCGAAGCGGGAGTTAACTCCTACGAGCAGTACTTC.

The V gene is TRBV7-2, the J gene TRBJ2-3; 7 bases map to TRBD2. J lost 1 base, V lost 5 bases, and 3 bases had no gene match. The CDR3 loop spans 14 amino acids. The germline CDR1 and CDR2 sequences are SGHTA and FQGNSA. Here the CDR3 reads CASSPAGGTDTQYF. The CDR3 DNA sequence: TGTGCCAGCAGCCCCGCGGGGGGCACAGATACGCAGTATTTT.

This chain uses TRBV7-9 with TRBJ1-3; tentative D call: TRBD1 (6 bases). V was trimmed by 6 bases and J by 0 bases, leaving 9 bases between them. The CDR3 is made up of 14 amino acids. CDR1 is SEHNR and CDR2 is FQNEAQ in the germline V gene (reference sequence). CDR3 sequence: CASRTGYSGNTIYF. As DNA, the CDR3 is TGTGCCAGCAGAACAGGGTACTCTGGAAACACCATATATTTT. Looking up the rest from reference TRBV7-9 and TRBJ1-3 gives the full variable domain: DTGVSQNPRHKITKRGQNVTFRCDPISEHNRLYWYRQTLGQGPEFLTYFQNEAQLEKSRLLSDRFSAERPKGSFSTLEIQRTEQGDSAMYLCASRTGYSGNTIYFGEGSWLTVV.

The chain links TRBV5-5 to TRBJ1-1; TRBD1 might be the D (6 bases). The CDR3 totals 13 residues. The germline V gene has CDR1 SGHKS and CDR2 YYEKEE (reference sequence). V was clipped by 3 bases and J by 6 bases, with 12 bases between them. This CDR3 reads CASSWTGGPEAFF. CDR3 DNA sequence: TGTGCCAGCAGCTGGACGGGGGGCCCTGAAGCTTTCTTT.

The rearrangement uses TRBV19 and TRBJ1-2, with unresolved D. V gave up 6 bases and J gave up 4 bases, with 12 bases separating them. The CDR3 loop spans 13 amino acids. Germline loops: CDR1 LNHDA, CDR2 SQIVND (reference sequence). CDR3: CASRVGEGYGYTF. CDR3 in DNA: TGTGCCAGTAGGGTAGGTGAGGGCTATGGCTACACCTTC.

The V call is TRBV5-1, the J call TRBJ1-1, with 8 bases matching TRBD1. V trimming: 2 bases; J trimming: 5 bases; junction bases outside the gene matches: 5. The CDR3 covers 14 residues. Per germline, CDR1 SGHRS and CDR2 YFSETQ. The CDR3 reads CASSFQGARTEAFF. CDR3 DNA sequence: TGCGCCAGCAGCTTTCAGGGGGCGCGTACTGAAGCTTTCTTT.

The CDR3 loop is CASSQDPGRPTDTQYF. The CDR3 DNA reads as TGCGCCAGCAGCCAAGATCCCGGGAGACCCACAGATACGCAGTATTTT. The chain carries TRBV4-3 and TRBJ2-3; a possible D gene is TRBD2 (6 bases). The CDR3 is made up of 16 amino acids. V was trimmed by 0 bases and J by 2 bases, leaving 12 bases between them. Germline V gives CDR1 LGHNA, CDR2 YSLEER.

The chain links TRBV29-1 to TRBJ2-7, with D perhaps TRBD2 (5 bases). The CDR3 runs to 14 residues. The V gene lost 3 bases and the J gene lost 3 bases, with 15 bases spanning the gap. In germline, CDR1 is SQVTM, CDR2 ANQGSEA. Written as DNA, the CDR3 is TGCAGCGTTGATTTGTCTGCCGGAGGCTACGAGCAGTACTTC. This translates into CSVDLSAGGYEQYF.

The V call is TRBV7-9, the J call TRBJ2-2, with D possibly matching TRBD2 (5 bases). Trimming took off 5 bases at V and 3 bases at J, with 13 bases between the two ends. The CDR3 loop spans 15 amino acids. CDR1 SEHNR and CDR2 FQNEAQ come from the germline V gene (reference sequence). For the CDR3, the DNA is TGTGCCAGCAGCGTCTGGAGGCCGGACACCGGGGAGCTGTTTTTT. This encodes CASSVWRPDTGELFF.

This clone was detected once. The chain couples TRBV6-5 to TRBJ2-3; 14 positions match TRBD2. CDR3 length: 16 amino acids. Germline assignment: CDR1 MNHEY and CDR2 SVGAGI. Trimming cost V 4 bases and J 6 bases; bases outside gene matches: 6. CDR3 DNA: TGTGCCAGCAGTTCGGGGACTAGCGGGAGACGGGATACGCAGTATTTT. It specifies CASSSGTSGRRDTQYF.

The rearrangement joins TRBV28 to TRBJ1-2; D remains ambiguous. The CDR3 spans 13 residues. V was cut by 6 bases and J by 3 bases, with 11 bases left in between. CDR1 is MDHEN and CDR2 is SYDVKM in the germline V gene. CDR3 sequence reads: CASRSTGDYGYTF. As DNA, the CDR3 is TGTGCCAGCAGGTCGACCGGGGACTATGGCTACACCTTC.

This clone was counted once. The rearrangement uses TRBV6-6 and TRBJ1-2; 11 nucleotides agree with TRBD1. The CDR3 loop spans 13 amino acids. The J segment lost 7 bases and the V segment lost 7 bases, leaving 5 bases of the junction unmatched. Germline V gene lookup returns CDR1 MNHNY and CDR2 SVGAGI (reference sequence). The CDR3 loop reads CASNGQGAFGYTF. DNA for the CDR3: TGTGCCAGCAACGGACAGGGGGCCTTTGGCTACACCTTC.

The CDR3 is CASSQKTPSGRNDEQFF. In DNA form, the CDR3 reads TGCGCCAGCAGCCAAAAAACCCCTAGCGGGAGGAACGATGAGCAGTTCTTC. The rearrangement uses TRBV4-3 and TRBJ2-1; 11 bases align to TRBD2. There are 17 residues in the CDR3. V trimming: 2 bases; J trimming: 8 bases; junction bases outside the gene matches: 11. The germline gives CDR1 LGHNA, CDR2 YSLEER.

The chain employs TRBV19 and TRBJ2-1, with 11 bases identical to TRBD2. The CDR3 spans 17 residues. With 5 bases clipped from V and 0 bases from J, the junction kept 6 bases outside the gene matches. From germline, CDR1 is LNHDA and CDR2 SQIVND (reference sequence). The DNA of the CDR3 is TGTGCCAGTAGTCTTAGCGGGAGGGCGAGCTCCTACAATGAGCAGTTCTTC. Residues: CASSLSGRASSYNEQFF.

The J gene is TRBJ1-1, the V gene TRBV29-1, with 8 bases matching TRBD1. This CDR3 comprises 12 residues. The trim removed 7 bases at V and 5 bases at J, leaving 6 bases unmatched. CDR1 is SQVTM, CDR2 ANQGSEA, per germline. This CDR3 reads CSAGQGWTEAFF. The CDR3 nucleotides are TGCAGCGCAGGACAGGGTTGGACTGAAGCTTTCTTT.

CDR3 protein: CASSQDSPSGSNNEQFF. Written as DNA, the CDR3 is TGCGCCAGCAGCCAAGATTCCCCTAGCGGGTCGAACAATGAGCAGTTCTTC. The chain recombines TRBV4-3 with TRBJ2-1; 8 bases map to TRBD2. The J segment lost 5 bases and the V segment lost 0 bases, leaving 9 bases of the junction unmatched. CDR1 is LGHNA and CDR2 is YSLEER in the germline V gene. The CDR3 contains 17 residues.

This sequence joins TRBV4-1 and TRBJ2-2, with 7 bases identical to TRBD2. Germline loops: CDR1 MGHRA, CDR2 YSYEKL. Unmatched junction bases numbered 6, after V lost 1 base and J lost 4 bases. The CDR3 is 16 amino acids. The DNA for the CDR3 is TGCGCCAGCAGCCAAGCCGGCGGGAGCCGCACCGGGGAGCTGTTTTTT. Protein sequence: CASSQAGGSRTGELFF.

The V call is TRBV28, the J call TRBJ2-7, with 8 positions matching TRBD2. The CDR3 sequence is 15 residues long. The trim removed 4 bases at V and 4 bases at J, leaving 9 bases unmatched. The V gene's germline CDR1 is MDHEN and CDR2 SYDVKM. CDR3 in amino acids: CASSSWTSLSYEQYF. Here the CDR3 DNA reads TGTGCCAGCAGTTCTTGGACTAGCCTCTCATACGAGCAGTACTTC. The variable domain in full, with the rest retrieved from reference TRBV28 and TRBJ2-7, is DVKVTQSSRYLVKRTGEKVFLECVQDMDHENMFWYRQDPGLGLRLIYFSYDVKMKEKGDIPEGYSVSREKKERFSLILESASTNQTSMYLCASSSWTSLSYEQYFGPGTRLTVT.